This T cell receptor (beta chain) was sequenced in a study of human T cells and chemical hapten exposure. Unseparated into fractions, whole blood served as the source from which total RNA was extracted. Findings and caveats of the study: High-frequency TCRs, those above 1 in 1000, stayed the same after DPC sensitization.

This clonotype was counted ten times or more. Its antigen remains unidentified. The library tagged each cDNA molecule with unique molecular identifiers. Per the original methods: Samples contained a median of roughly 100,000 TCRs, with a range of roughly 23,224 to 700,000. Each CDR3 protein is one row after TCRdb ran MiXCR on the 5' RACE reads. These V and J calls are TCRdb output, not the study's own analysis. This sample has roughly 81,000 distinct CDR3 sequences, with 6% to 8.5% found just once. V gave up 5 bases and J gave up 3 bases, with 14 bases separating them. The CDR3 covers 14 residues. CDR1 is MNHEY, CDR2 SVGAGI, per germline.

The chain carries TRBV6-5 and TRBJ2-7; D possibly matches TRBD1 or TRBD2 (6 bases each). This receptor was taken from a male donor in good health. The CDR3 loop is CASSLRQEGYEQYF. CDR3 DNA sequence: TGTGCCAGCAGTCTCCGACAGGAGGGCTACGAGCAGTACTTC.